A selection of T cell receptor beta chains follows, all from one sample in a study of vaccination effects on CD4 cells after COVID-19. For these receptors, no antigen is known. The method was immunoSEQ multiplex PCR; TCRdb's version includes in-frame clones alone and lacks a portion of them. The sample holds 25,000 to 30,000 clones; 60% to 80% are singletons and the top ten take about 14%. Here the sequenced sample was CD4+ T cells from PBMCs cultured with HCoV-229E spike peptides, taken after COVID-19 vaccination. These receptors came from a human donor who received a COVID-19 vaccine. Both conserved end residues are trimmed from each CDR3. Fields, in order: J gene, V gene, CDR3 protein.

j_gene: TRBJ1-5
v_gene: TRBV10-3
CDR3aa: AIQSALSNQPQH

j_gene: TRBJ1-5
v_gene: TRBV6-5
CDR3aa: ASSRDRNQPQH

j_gene: TRBJ2-5
v_gene: TRBV21-1
CDR3aa: ASLGETETQY

j_gene: TRBJ1-1
v_gene: TRBV7-9
CDR3aa: ASSLTAKNTEAF

j_gene: TRBJ2-1
v_gene: TRBV6-5
CDR3aa: ASRGLAGNEQF

j_gene: TRBJ1-4
v_gene: TRBV2
CDR3aa: ASSDKGPSTNEKLF

j_gene: TRBJ1-4
v_gene: TRBV4-1
CDR3aa: ASRLDRVTNEKLF

j_gene: TRBJ2-7
v_gene: TRBV29-1
CDR3aa: SALDRDEQY

j_gene: TRBJ2-5
v_gene: TRBV4-2
CDR3aa: ASSQASSPGETQY

j_gene: TRBJ2-2
v_gene: TRBV19
CDR3aa: ASSGLVNGELF

j_gene: TRBJ1-3
v_gene: TRBV5-4
CDR3aa: ASSPGGTRGNTIY

j_gene: TRBJ2-1
v_gene: TRBV5-1
CDR3aa: ASSPSGGAYNEQF

j_gene: TRBJ2-1
v_gene: TRBV9
CDR3aa: ASSVEGSGMFYNEQF

j_gene: TRBJ2-5
v_gene: TRBV11-3
CDR3aa: ASSLRFGETQY

j_gene: TRBJ2-5
v_gene: TRBV3-1/TRBV3-2
CDR3aa: ASSQSHRLEETQY

j_gene: TRBJ1-4
v_gene: TRBV18
CDR3aa: ASSASDRGYEKLF

j_gene: TRBJ2-7
v_gene: TRBV6-5
CDR3aa: AGRTGSSYEQY

j_gene: TRBJ1-4
v_gene: TRBV18
CDR3aa: ASSSDRGFKKLF

j_gene: TRBJ2-3
v_gene: TRBV15
CDR3aa: ATSRNMGGTDTQY

j_gene: .
v_gene: TRBV10-3
CDR3aa: AMTGGPGNTIY

j_gene: TRBJ1-1
v_gene: TRBV18
CDR3aa: ASSPPNPGGMNTEAF

j_gene: TRBJ1-4
v_gene: TRBV30
CDR3aa: AFSKSTNEKLF

j_gene: TRBJ2-2
v_gene: TRBV25-1
CDR3aa: ASSVDINTGELF

j_gene: TRBJ2-7
v_gene: TRBV5-8
CDR3aa: ASSLNFRAQYEQY

j_gene: TRBJ2-1
v_gene: TRBV5-3
CDR3aa: ARSLVWGQF

j_gene: TRBJ2-3
v_gene: TRBV30
CDR3aa: AWSQGSDTQY

j_gene: TRBJ1-2
v_gene: TRBV12-5
CDR3aa: ASGFSGYGYT

j_gene: TRBJ2-7
v_gene: TRBV4-1
CDR3aa: ASSQPTSGSYEQY